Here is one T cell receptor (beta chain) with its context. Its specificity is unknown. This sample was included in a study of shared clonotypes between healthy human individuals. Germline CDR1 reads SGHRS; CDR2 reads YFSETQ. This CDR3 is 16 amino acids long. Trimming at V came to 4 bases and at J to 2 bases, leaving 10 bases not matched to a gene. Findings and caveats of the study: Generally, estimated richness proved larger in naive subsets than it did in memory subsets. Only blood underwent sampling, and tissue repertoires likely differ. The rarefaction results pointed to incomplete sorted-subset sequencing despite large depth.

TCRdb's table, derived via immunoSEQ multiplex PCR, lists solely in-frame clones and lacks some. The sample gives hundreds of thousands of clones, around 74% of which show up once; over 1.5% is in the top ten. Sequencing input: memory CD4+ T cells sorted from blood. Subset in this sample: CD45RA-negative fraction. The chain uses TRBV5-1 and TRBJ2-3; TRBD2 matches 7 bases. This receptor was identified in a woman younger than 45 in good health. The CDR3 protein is CASSPSVREATDTQYF. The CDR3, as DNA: TGCGCCAGCAGCCCGTCGGTCCGGGAGGCCACAGATACGCAGTATTTT. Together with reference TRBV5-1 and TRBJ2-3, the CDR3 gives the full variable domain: KAGVTQTPRYLIKTRGQQVTLSCSPISGHRSVSWYQQTPGQGLQFLFEYFSETQRNKGNFPGRFSGRQFSNSRSEMNVSTLELGDSALYLCASSPSVREATDTQYFGPGTRLTVL.